This TCR beta chain was recorded in a study of blood T cell repertoires in COVID-19. TCRdb keeps only in-frame clones here, not all; method: immunoSEQ multiplex PCR. The data hold roughly 130,000 clones, with approximately 84% observed a single time. Trimming removed 5 bases at V and 7 bases at J, with 15 bases between. This CDR3 has 14 residues. The V gene's germline CDR1 is SGHAT and CDR2 FQNNGV. The count of this clone is one. The sequenced sample was peripheral blood. The sequence was obtained from a woman in her 30s who had recovered from COVID-19. The chain joins TRBV11-2 to TRBJ2-4, with TRBD1 as a possible D gene (5 bases). CDR3 sequence (DNA): TGTGCCAGCAGCCCCTCTGGGGCACGGAACATTCAGTACTTC. Encoded protein: CASSPSGARNIQYF.